These T cell receptor beta chains were read from a single sample in a study of T cells after yellow fever vaccination. MiXCR was run by TCRdb on the 5' RACE reads, yielding one entry per CDR3 protein. The sample contains hundreds of thousands of distinct CDR3 sequences, 6% to 8% of which appear only once. Sequenced material: PBMCs, taken 5 days after the yellow fever booster vaccination. The receptor source for this set is a man aged 25-45 years who received the YFV17D yellow fever vaccine. CDR3s leave out the opening cysteine and the closing phenylalanine or tryptophan. Each record gives: J gene, V gene, CDR3 protein.

j_gene: TRBJ2-1
v_gene: TRBV28
CDR3aa: ASSPGGRTYNEQF

j_gene: TRBJ1-1
v_gene: TRBV5-1
CDR3aa: ASSPRAGMNTEAF

j_gene: TRBJ1-1
v_gene: TRBV3-1
CDR3aa: ASSSRGEVVNTEAF

j_gene: TRBJ2-3
v_gene: TRBV29-1
CDR3aa: SVEGGGHSTDTQY

j_gene: TRBJ2-1
v_gene: TRBV12-3/TRBV12-4
CDR3aa: ASREMSGDEQF

j_gene: TRBJ2-7
v_gene: TRBV7-9
CDR3aa: ASSYWDRGYEQY

j_gene: TRBJ1-2
v_gene: TRBV25-1
CDR3aa: ASSDGDGYT

j_gene: TRBJ2-1
v_gene: TRBV9
CDR3aa: ASSVGTSGSHEQF

j_gene: TRBJ1-2
v_gene: TRBV25-1
CDR3aa: ASSEWRGQANYGYT

j_gene: TRBJ1-5
v_gene: TRBV12-3/TRBV12-4
CDR3aa: ASSFPGGSNQPQH

j_gene: TRBJ2-1
v_gene: TRBV7-3
CDR3aa: ASSSPMEGEQF

j_gene: TRBJ2-5
v_gene: TRBV5-4
CDR3aa: ASRTKQGSGETQY

j_gene: TRBJ2-3
v_gene: TRBV5-1
CDR3aa: ASSPNPTGATDTQY

j_gene: TRBJ1-1
v_gene: TRBV7-2
CDR3aa: ASSDQDRLNTEAF

j_gene: TRBJ2-3
v_gene: TRBV20-1
CDR3aa: RSTSGSGPQY

j_gene: TRBJ2-2
v_gene: TRBV9
CDR3aa: ASSAHSGGTGELF

j_gene: TRBJ2-2
v_gene: TRBV7-7
CDR3aa: ASSTGATGELF

j_gene: TRBJ1-5
v_gene: TRBV20-1
CDR3aa: SATGSGTKPQH

j_gene: TRBJ1-5
v_gene: TRBV6-2/TRBV6-3
CDR3aa: ASSYDLGQGFNQPQH

j_gene: TRBJ2-5
v_gene: TRBV12-3/TRBV12-4
CDR3aa: ASSTTSGWTQY